The entry below gives a single T cell receptor (beta chain) sequence along with its context. The sample originates from a study of blood T cell repertoires in COVID-19. Germline CDR1 SGHVS, CDR2 FQNEAQ. Trimming took 5 bases from V and 2 from J, leaving 19 bases between them. The CDR3 is 16 amino acids. Clones were read by immunoSEQ multiplex PCR, and TCRdb kept only the in-frame ones, dropping some. The data hold 87,000 or so clones, with roughly 80% observed a single time. Sequencing was performed on peripheral blood. The origin of this receptor is a woman aged 80 or older with active or convalescent COVID-19. The chain is built from TRBV7-8 and TRBJ2-7, with D perhaps TRBD1 (6 bases). This CDR3 is CASSPVHRDTTYEQYF. The CDR3 region has the DNA TGTGCCAGCAGCCCGGTCCACCGGGACACTACCTACGAGCAGTACTTC.